This record looks at one T cell receptor (beta chain) sequence and its context. In its sample, this clone was seen a few times. The target of this receptor is not known. No much larger clone exists at a distance of one base, and base qualities are not known. The trial excluded patients who had a history of autoimmune disease or were on systemic immunosuppression. Peripheral blood for TCR sequencing was collected from all dose cohorts at baseline, on cycle 4 day 1, and on cycle 7 day 1. The samples were taken from a phase I, first-in-human, multicenter, open-label dose-escalation trial of ivuxolimab. The trial enrolled adults with locally advanced or metastatic head and neck squamous cell, hepatocellular, melanoma or renal cell carcinoma. Before TCR sequencing, CD4+ T cells and CD8+ T cells were sorted from peripheral blood as separate populations. This specimen comes from a study of OX40 agonist ivuxolimab in advanced cancers. About the investigation overall: Ivuxolimab was a fully human IgG2 agonistic monoclonal antibody targeting the costimulatory receptor OX40 (CD134). Intravenous ivuxolimab was administered to patients every 2 weeks at six dose levels: 0.01, 0.1, 0.3, 1.5, 3 and 10 mg/kg. Of the roughly 52 patients in dose escalation, some 20 had hepatocellular carcinoma, around 15 had melanoma, 9 had renal cell carcinoma and 9 had head and neck cancer. The purpose of peripheral TCRbeta sequencing was to test whether ivuxolimab changed TCR sequence diversity and led to clonal T-cell expansion. Three dose-escalation patients achieved partial responses, one with hepatocellular carcinoma and two with cutaneous melanoma. The dose-escalation cohort was approximately 83% male with a mean age of about 65 years, ranging from about 20 to 80. The paper reports the monotherapy dose-escalation portion (N of about 56 patients) of the phase I ivuxolimab trial. Prior anti-PD-1, anti-PD-L1 or anti-CTLA-4 therapy was permitted, and checkpoint inhibitors had been received by 30% to 40% of dose-escalation patients. Overall study outcomes, separate from this receptor: Clonal expansion of both CD4+ and CD8+ blood T cells was observed from baseline to week 6 at doses 0.1 to 3.0 mg/kg. After ivuxolimab, expanded clones were on average more numerous among CD8+ T cells than among CD4+ T cells. In the 0.1-3.0 mg/kg groups, partial responders had among the lowest normalized peripheral clonal expansion, particularly in CD8+ T cells. Low levels of normalized T-cell clonal expansion were also seen in some nonresponding patients. The antigen specificity of the peripheral T cells that underwent clonal expansion was not determined.

To sequence the TCRbeta CDR3 region, genomic DNA was isolated from the sorted cells. TCRbeta CDR3 regions were sequenced using the immunoSEQ Assay. TCRdb retrieved this table from immuneACCESS and kept in-frame rearrangements only. Not all clones are present; in checked studies, unresolved V genes account for under half, and no reason is known for the remainder. The sample table shows roughly 51,000 clones, and more than 70% are seen once. The ten most abundant clones make up about 0.58% of the sample. Trimming at the junction amounts to 0 bases on V and 8 bases on J, and the germline ends lie 10 bases apart. The CDR3 has 13 amino acids, counting the end cysteine and phenylalanine. The entry retains the CDR3 DNA only, 39 bases that are in frame from base 1. The germline V gene supplies CDR1 MNHEY and CDR2 SVGAGI.

The sequence came from an adult with an advanced solid tumor such as melanoma, head and neck, liver or kidney cancer. Sample: CD4+ or CD8+ T cells sorted from blood, taken in a trial of the OX40 agonist ivuxolimab. In this chain, TRBV6-5 is recombined with TRBJ1-2; tentative D gene TRBD1, with 5 bases matching. This receptor carries the CDR3 CASSYSGVNGYTF. The nucleotide sequence is TGTGCCAGCAGTTACTCAGGGGTCAACGGCTACACCTTC.